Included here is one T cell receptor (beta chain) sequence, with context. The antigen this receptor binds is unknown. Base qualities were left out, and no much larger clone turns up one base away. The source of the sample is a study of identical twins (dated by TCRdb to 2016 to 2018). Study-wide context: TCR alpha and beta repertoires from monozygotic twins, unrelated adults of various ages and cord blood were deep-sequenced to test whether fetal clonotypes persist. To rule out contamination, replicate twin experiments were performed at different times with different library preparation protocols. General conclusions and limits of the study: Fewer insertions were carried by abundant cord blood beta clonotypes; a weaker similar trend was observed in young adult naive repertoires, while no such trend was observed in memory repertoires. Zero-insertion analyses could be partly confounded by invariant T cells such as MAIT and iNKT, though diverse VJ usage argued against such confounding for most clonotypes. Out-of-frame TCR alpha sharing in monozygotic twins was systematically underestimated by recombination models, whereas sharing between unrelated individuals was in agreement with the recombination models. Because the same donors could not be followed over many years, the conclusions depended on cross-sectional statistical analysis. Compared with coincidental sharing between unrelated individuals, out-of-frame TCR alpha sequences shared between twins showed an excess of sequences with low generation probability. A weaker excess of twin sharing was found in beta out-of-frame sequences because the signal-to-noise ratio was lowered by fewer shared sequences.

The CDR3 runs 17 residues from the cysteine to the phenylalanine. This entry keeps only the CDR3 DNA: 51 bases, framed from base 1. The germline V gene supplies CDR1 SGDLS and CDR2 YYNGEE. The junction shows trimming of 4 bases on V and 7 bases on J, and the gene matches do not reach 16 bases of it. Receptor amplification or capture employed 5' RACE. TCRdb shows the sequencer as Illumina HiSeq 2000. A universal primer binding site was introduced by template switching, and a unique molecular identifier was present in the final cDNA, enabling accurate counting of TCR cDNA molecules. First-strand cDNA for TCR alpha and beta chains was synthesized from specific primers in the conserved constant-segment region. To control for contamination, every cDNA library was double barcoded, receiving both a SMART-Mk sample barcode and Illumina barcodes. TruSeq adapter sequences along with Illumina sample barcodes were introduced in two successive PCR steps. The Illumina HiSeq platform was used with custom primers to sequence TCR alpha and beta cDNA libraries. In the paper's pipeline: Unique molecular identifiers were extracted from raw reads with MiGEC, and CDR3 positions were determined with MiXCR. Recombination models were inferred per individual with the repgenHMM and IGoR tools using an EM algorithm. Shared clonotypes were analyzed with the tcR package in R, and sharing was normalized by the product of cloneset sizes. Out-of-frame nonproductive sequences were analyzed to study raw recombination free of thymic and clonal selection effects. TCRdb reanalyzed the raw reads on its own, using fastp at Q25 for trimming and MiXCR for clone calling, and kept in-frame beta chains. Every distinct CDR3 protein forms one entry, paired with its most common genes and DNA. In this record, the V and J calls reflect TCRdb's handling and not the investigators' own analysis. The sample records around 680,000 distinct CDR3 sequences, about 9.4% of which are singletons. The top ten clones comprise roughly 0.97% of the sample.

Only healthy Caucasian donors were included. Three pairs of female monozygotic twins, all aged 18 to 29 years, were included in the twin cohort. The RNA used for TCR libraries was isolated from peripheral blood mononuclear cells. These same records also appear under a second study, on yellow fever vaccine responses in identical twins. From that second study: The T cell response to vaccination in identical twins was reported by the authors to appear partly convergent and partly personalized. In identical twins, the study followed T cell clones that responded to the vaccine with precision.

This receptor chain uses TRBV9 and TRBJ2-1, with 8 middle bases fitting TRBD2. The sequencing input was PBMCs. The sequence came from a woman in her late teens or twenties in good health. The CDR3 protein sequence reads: CASSIRSGRVLLNEQFF. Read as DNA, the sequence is TGTGCCAGCAGCATAAGGAGCGGGAGAGTTCTGTTAAATGAGCAGTTCTTC.